This T cell receptor beta chain emerged from a study of blood T cell repertoires in COVID-19. Study-wide context: Sources were T cells, B-cell-depleted T cells, or PBMCs; the material itself was cDNA or gDNA.

TCRdb's copy holds only in-frame clones and misses some; the assay was immunoSEQ multiplex PCR. The repertoire holds more than 95,000 clones, with around 70% as singletons. V was cut by 1 base and J by 10 bases, with 10 bases left in between. CDR1 SGHDN and CDR2 FVKESK come from the germline V gene. The CDR3 covers 12 residues. While infection was still active, Seattle patients were enrolled and then followed longitudinally. This receptor was taken from a man of 80 years or more with COVID-19, enrolled during active disease. Sequencing input: peripheral blood. The rearrangement uses TRBV14 and TRBJ1-1; D is uncertain. CDR3 DNA: TGTGCCAGCAGCCAAGTACCCAGACTAGCTTTCTTT. Translated: CASSQVPRLAFF.